The present TCR beta chain was sequenced within a study of CD8+ T cells in alopecia areata. Study-level results: Scalp clonality and expanded CD8+ clones among the top 100 showed significant decreases with tofacitinib.

The V gene's germline CDR1 is SEHNR and CDR2 FQNEAQ (reference sequence). With 5 bases removed from V and 1 base from J, the gap between germline ends came to 7 bases. This CDR3 region has 13 residues. Reverse transcribed after extraction, RNA yielded cDNA as the sequencing template. Clones were sequenced by immunoSEQ multiplex PCR, and TCRdb holds only the in-frame ones, with some missing. Here the sample spans 200,000 to 250,000 clones, about 57% being singletons. As to treatment: oral pan-JAK inhibitor, 5-10 mg twice daily. Turning to this clone: Its specificity is not known.

The V call is TRBV7-9, the J call TRBJ2-3; perhaps TRBD2 as D (5 bases). The sequenced sample was CD4+ T cells sorted from blood, obtained at week 4, from a patient treated with tofacitinib. The clonotype comes from a human donor with alopecia areata. The CDR3 here is CASSEGGTDTQYF. The CDR3 DNA reads TGTGCCAGCAGCGAGGGAGGCACAGATACGCAGTATTTT.